The following is a TCR beta chain sequence with its context. This sample stems from a study of blood T cell repertoires in COVID-19. Looking at the study overall: Acute and convalescent COVID-19 samples came from the United States, Italy and Spain.

Sequencing used immunoSEQ multiplex PCR; TCRdb keeps in-frame clones, though not all of them. This table has about 160,000 clones, approximately 85% appearing once. CDR1 LGHNT and CDR2 FRNRAP come from the germline V gene. V was shortened by 1 base and J by 8 bases, with 14 bases between the two germline ends. The CDR3 is made up of 14 amino acids. The chain is built from TRBV12-5 and TRBJ1-2, with D possibly TRBD1 on 6 matching bases. The sequence was obtained from an elderly man with COVID-19, enrolled during active disease. The specimen was peripheral blood. The DNA for the CDR3 is TGTGCTAGTGGTTTGGCCGTGGGGGCCTACGGCTACACCTTC. Protein: CASGLAVGAYGYTF.